A selection of T cell receptor beta chains follows, all from one sample in a study of T cell responses to AZD1222 COVID-19 vaccine. Clones were sequenced by immunoSEQ multiplex PCR, and TCRdb holds only the in-frame ones, with some missing. The repertoire holds approximately 170,000 clones, with 94% as singletons. Sequenced here: peripheral blood, sampled 28 days after the second AZD1222 dose. The receptors were sampled from an adult who received the AZD1222 COVID-19 vaccine. CDR3s include the opening cysteine and the closing phenylalanine or tryptophan. Fields, in order: clone size, D gene, J gene, V gene, CDR3 protein, CDR3 DNA. A D gene is named only where the DNA matches it firmly. Clone size is given for some rows only: seen once, a few or many times, or a class if the clone is expanded.

>.|.|TRBJ2-1|TRBV5-1
CASSLAEGGGSYNEQFF
TGCGCCAGCAGCTTGGCCGAAGGGGGAGGGTCCTACAATGAGCAGTTCTTC
>.|.|TRBJ1-3|TRBV7-8
CASSNRTDPGNTIYF
TGTGCCAGCAGCAACCGGACAGATCCTGGAAACACCATATATTTT
>once|.|TRBJ2-7|TRBV6-6
CASSLGSYEQYF
TGTGCCAGCAGTCTAGGTTCCTACGAGCAGTACTTC
>.|TRBD1|TRBJ1-4|TRBV4-1
CASSQGRGREVNEKLFF
TGCGCCAGCAGCCAAGGCAGGGGGCGAGAAGTTAATGAAAAACTGTTTTTT
>.|TRBD2|TRBJ2-7|TRBV24-1
CATSDSTSGAAPTEVQYF
TGTGCCACCAGTGACTCGACTAGCGGGGCGGCCCCGACCGAGGTGCAGTACTTC
>.|.|TRBJ1-5|TRBV6-5
CASSYVSYNQPQHF
TGTGCCAGCAGTTACGTGTCGTACAATCAGCCCCAGCATTTT
>.|TRBD1|TRBJ1-5|TRBV27
CASSLFGQGGQPQHF
TGTGCCAGCAGTTTATTCGGACAGGGAGGTCAGCCCCAGCATTTT
>.|TRBD2|TRBJ2-1|TRBV7-3
CASSYTGTSGNEQFF
TGTGCCAGCAGCTACACCGGGACTAGCGGGAATGAGCAGTTCTTC
>.|TRBD2|TRBJ2-7|TRBV6-2/TRBV6-3
CASSGRAYEQYF
TGTGCCAGCAGCGGGAGGGCCTACGAGCAGTACTTC
>.|.|TRBJ2-6|TRBV6-4
CASSAGSNVLTF
TGTGCCAGCAGTGCCGGGTCCAACGTCCTGACTTTC
>once|.|TRBJ2-2|TRBV15
CATSRRLGAEGELFF
TGTGCCACCAGCAGAAGACTAGGAGCTGAGGGGGAGCTGTTTTTT
>.|.|TRBJ1-2|TRBV7-9
CASSPRGGYGYTF
TGTGCCAGCAGTCCGAGGGGGGGCTATGGCTACACCTTC
>.|TRBD2|TRBJ2-3|TRBV4-2
CASSPRLADTQYF
TGTGCCAGCAGCCCTAGACTAGCTGATACGCAGTATTTT
>.|TRBD1|TRBJ1-2|TRBV19
CASSPLGDRGVYGYTF
TGTGCCAGTAGTCCCCTTGGGGACAGGGGCGTGTATGGCTACACCTTC
>once|TRBD1|TRBJ1-2|TRBV5-4
CASSLRQGTYGYTF
TGTGCCAGCAGCCTGAGACAGGGGACCTATGGCTACACCTTC
>.|.|TRBJ1-5|TRBV30
CAWNPQGGNQPQHF
TGTGCCTGGAACCCACAGGGAGGAAATCAGCCCCAGCATTTT
>.|TRBD2|TRBJ2-1|TRBV5-5
CASSSPGASGSEQFF
TGTGCCAGCAGCTCCCCCGGGGCTAGCGGCAGTGAGCAGTTCTTC
>.|TRBD2|TRBJ2-1|TRBV20-1
CSASERLAGVNEQFF
TGCAGTGCTAGTGAACGACTAGCGGGAGTCAATGAGCAGTTCTTC
>.|TRBD1|TRBJ2-1|TRBV14
CASSQWTGYSYNEQFF
TGTGCCAGCAGCCAGTGGACAGGGTACTCCTACAATGAGCAGTTCTTC
>.|.|TRBJ2-7|TRBV2
CASRLEGSSYEQYF
TGTGCCAGCAGGCTCGAGGGCAGCTCCTACGAGCAGTACTTC
>.|.|TRBJ1-3|TRBV7-9
CASSFGLLSSGNTIYF
TGTGCCAGCAGCTTCGGACTACTGAGTTCTGGAAACACCATATATTTT
>.|TRBD2|TRBJ2-1|TRBV4-1
CASSSRGSGRTYNEQFF
TGCGCCAGCAGCTCCCGGGGTAGCGGGAGAACCTACAATGAGCAGTTCTTC
>.|TRBD1|TRBJ2-7|TRBV24-1
CATSERQGVYEQYF
TGTGCCACCAGTGAGAGACAGGGGGTTTACGAGCAGTACTTC
>.|.|TRBJ2-1|TRBV28
CASSRPRAGDEQFF
TGTGCCAGCAGCCGCCCGAGAGCCGGCGATGAGCAGTTCTTC
>.|.|TRBJ2-5|TRBV3-1/TRBV3-2
CASSPVGAAGDSQYF
TGTGCCAGCAGCCCGGTGGGGGCCGCTGGGGATTCCCAGTACTTC
>.|TRBD2|TRBJ2-1|TRBV6-2/TRBV6-3
CASSYLTGTSGPISYNEQFF
TGTGCCAGCAGTTACTTAACCGGGACTAGCGGGCCTATCTCCTACAATGAGCAGTTCTTC
>.|.|TRBJ1-6|TRBV18
CASSPQKDNSPLHF
TGTGCCAGCTCGCCGCAAAAGGACAATTCACCCCTCCACTTT
>.|.|TRBJ1-1|TRBV7-9
CASMGQRSVLNTEAFF
TGTGCCAGCATGGGGCAGCGCAGCGTTTTGAACACTGAAGCTTTCTTT
>few|TRBD2|TRBJ2-1|TRBV5-1
CASSSGTSANNEQFF
TGCGCCAGCAGCTCCGGGACTAGCGCTAACAATGAGCAGTTCTTC
>.|.|TRBJ1-2|TRBV3-1/TRBV3-2
CASSQTNREVNYGYTF
TGTGCCAGCAGCCAAACGAACCGAGAGGTTAACTATGGCTACACCTTC
>.|.|TRBJ1-6|TRBV6-6
CASDSPLHF
TGTGCCAGTGATTCACCCCTCCACTTT
>.|TRBD2|TRBJ2-2|TRBV25-1
CASSDFPSGSPRAGELFF
TGTGCCAGCAGTGATTTCCCTAGCGGGAGCCCCCGAGCCGGGGAGCTGTTTTTT
>.|TRBD1|TRBJ2-5|TRBV12-3/TRBV12-4
CASGTGGETQYF
TGTGCCTCCGGGACAGGTGGAGAGACCCAGTACTTC
>.|.|TRBJ2-3|TRBV6-1
CASSERGYFTDTQYF
TGTGCCAGCAGTGAAAGGGGGTACTTCACAGATACGCAGTATTTT
>.|TRBD1|TRBJ1-2|TRBV2
CASSETGGPYGYTF
TGTGCCAGCAGTGAGACAGGGGGGCCCTATGGCTACACCTTC
>once|TRBD1|TRBJ2-7|TRBV12-3/TRBV12-4
CASSPTGSEQYF
TGTGCCAGCAGCCCGACAGGGAGCGAGCAGTACTTC
>.|.|TRBJ1-1|TRBV6-2/TRBV6-3
CASSLRTEFTEAFF
TGTGCCAGCAGTTTACGGACGGAATTCACTGAAGCTTTCTTT
>.|TRBD1|TRBJ1-5|TRBV5-1
CASSLGTGPEQPQHF
TGCGCCAGCAGCTTGGGGACAGGGCCGGAGCAGCCCCAGCATTTT
>once|TRBD2|TRBJ2-3|TRBV5-1
CASSPGREGDTQYF
TGCGCCAGCAGCCCAGGGCGGGAGGGGGATACGCAGTATTTT
>.|.|TRBJ1-1|TRBV4-1
CASSQAASSEAFF
TGCGCCAGCAGCCAGGCGGCAAGTAGTGAAGCTTTCTTT
>.|.|TRBJ1-1|TRBV7-6
CASSSQSYTEAFF
TGTGCCAGCAGCTCCCAGAGTTACACTGAAGCTTTCTTT